This note documents a single TCR beta chain sequence. Its antigen is unidentified. Sequencing of the DNA from cultured CD4+ T cells was carried out with the Oncomine TCR Beta short-read assay. TCRdb reprocessed the PCR reads with MiXCR, giving one entry per CDR3 protein. Of more than 20,000 distinct CDR3 sequences in the sample, roughly 39% are singletons; the top ten hold approximately 7.6%. This entry comes from a study of vaccination and CD4 T cells after COVID-19. Study-level background: Vaccinees got either two BNT162b2 doses or two mRNA-1273 doses. Control cultures received a CEFX pool, an HIV-1 Nef pool, or no peptide. Findings and caveats of the study: A median about 90% of convalescent patients' SARS-CoV-2-reactive clones emerged only after vaccination.

The sample's treatment: roughly nine-day PBMC culture with coronavirus spike peptide pools or control peptides (ViraFEST assay). The CDR3 loop spans 13 amino acids. Germline trimming cut 6 bases from V and 3 bases from J; bases unmatched to any gene: 2. The rearrangement links TRBV12-3 or TRBV12-4 to TRBJ1-1, with 9 positions matching TRBD1. This clonotype originated in a human donor who had recovered from COVID-19. The sample consisted of CD4+ T cells from blood, cultured in vitro. The CDR3 protein is CASRQGADTEAFF. For the CDR3, the DNA is TGTGCCAGCAGACAGGGGGCAGACACTGAAGCTTTCTTT.